The 32 T cell receptor beta chains below come from one sample, sequenced in a study of blood T cell repertoires in COVID-19. Sequenced by immunoSEQ multiplex PCR; TCRdb stores in-frame clones only, minus some. Of 150,000 to 200,000 clones in the sample, approximately 80% were seen once. The specimen sequenced was peripheral blood. These receptors all come from an older woman with COVID-19, enrolled during active disease.

The chain joins TRBV7-2 to TRBJ2-3, with 12 bases that match TRBD2. The trim removed 3 bases at V and 4 bases at J, leaving 11 bases unmatched. Germline-derived CDR1 and CDR2 are SGHTA and FQGNSA. This CDR3 has 18 amino acids. CDR3 sequence reads: CASSFALGLAGLSDTQYF. CDR3 sequence (DNA): TGTGCCAGCAGCTTTGCGCTAGGACTAGCGGGACTATCAGATACGCAGTATTTT.

The chain is built from TRBV28 and TRBJ1-2, with D uncertain. This CDR3 region has 11 residues. The V end was cut by 3 bases, the J end by 7 bases, with 6 bases between. Per the germline V gene, CDR1 is MDHEN and CDR2 is SYDVKM. The CDR3, as DNA: TGTGCCAGCAGTTTTCAACTTGGCTACACCTTC. This gives the protein CASSFQLGYTF.

This rearrangement joins TRBV7-9 to TRBJ1-1; D unclear. Deletions cut 2 bases from V and 1 base from J, with 11 bases between. CDR3 size: 15 residues. The germline CDR1 and CDR2 sequences are SEHNR and FQNEAQ (reference sequence). The CDR3, as DNA: TGTGCCAGCAGCTTATCGGTTTTAAAGAACACTGAAGCTTTCTTT. This translates into CASSLSVLKNTEAFF.

The chain carries TRBV27 and TRBJ2-7; 8 nucleotides match TRBD1. Looked up from germline, CDR1 is MNHEY and CDR2 is SMNVEV (reference sequence). The CDR3 has 13 residues. J was trimmed by 12 bases and V by 3 bases; bases with no gene match: 10. The CDR3 spells CASSFGQGFAPYV. The CDR3 bases are TGTGCCAGCAGTTTCGGACAGGGATTTGCTCCGTACGTC.

The chain links TRBV11-2 to TRBJ1-1; D gene unclear. Germline V lookup: CDR1 SGHAT, CDR2 FQNNGV. The CDR3 consists of 13 residues. The V end lost 5 bases, the J end lost 6 bases, and 13 bases lay between the germline ends. In nucleotides, the CDR3 is TGTGCCAGCAGCCCCCTAGCCCGGCCTGAAGCTTTCTTT. It translates to CASSPLARPEAFF.

This rearrangement joins TRBV12-2 to TRBJ1-2; the D segment call TRBD1 is taken from the table without a DNA check. TRBV12-2 is annotated as a pseudogene. This CDR3 has 13 residues. CDR3 in DNA: TGTGCAAGTCGCTTAACACCCAACTATGGCTACACCTTC. This translates into CASRLTPNYGYTF.

This chain joins TRBV28 and TRBJ1-2; no firm D call. CDR1 MDHEN and CDR2 SYDVKM come from the germline V gene. The CDR3 is 13 amino acids. Trimming removed 8 bases at V and 3 bases at J, with 13 bases between. CDR3 in DNA: TGTGCCAGCGGAGCCCAAAGAGACTATGGCTACACCTTC. It codes for CASGAQRDYGYTF.

This clone occurred once. This sequence joins TRBV15 and TRBJ2-3; 10 bases line up with TRBD2. Germline V CDR1 and CDR2: LNHNV, YYDKDF (reference sequence). CDR3 length equals 16 residues. V gave up 0 bases and J gave up 6 bases; unmatched junction bases: 6. CDR3 coding DNA: TGTGCCACCAGCAGAGAGGCTAGCGGGGGCCTTGATACGCAGTATTTT. Encoded protein: CATSREASGGLDTQYF. The whole variable domain, filled in from reference TRBV15 and TRBJ2-3, reads DAMVIQNPRYQVTQFGKPVTLSCSQTLNHNVMYWYQQKSSQAPKLLFHYYDKDFNNEADTPDNFQSRRPNTSFCFLDIRSPGLGDTAMYLCATSREASGGLDTQYFGPGTRLTVL.

This chain uses TRBV24-1 with TRBJ1-1, with 8 bases aligning to TRBD1. The CDR3 spans 17 residues. Germline CDR1 KGHDR, CDR2 SFDVKD. The V segment lost 5 bases and the J segment 1 base; nucleotides outside the gene matches: 11. CDR3 sequence reads: CATSGQGPHEPNTEAFF. The CDR3 DNA reads TGTGCCACCAGTGGACAGGGGCCCCATGAGCCGAACACTGAAGCTTTCTTT.

This chain joins TRBV6-6 and TRBJ1-6; TRBD1 might be the D (6 bases). The CDR3 is 14 amino acids. With 4 bases removed from V and 4 bases from J, the gap between germline ends came to 8 bases. The germline CDR1 and CDR2 sequences are MNHNY and SVGAGI (reference sequence). CDR3: CASSLDRYNSPLHF. The CDR3 DNA is TGTGCCAGCAGTTTGGACAGATATAATTCACCCCTCCACTTT.

The chain employs TRBV18 and TRBJ2-7, with 7 bases identical to TRBD2. CDR3 length: 15 amino acids. CDR1 KGHSH and CDR2 LQKENI come from the germline V gene. The trim removed 3 bases at V and 4 bases at J, leaving 9 bases unmatched. CDR3 sequence reads: CASSPSSLAEYEQYF. In nucleotides, the CDR3 is TGTGCCAGCTCACCGTCCTCTCTAGCGGAATACGAGCAGTACTTC.

The genes are TRBV19 and TRBJ2-3; maybe TRBD2 (6 bases). Trimming took off 0 bases at V and 0 bases at J, with 7 bases between the two ends. Germline V gene lookup returns CDR1 LNHDA and CDR2 SQIVND (reference sequence). The length of the CDR3 is 15 residues. The CDR3 is CASSIEAGSTDTQYF. The DNA for the CDR3 is TGTGCCAGTAGTATAGAAGCGGGTAGCACAGATACGCAGTATTTT.

CDR3 amino acids: CASSFSSGANVLTF. CDR3 coding DNA: TGTGCCAGCAGTTTTAGCTCTGGGGCCAACGTCCTGACTTTC. The chain has TRBV27 and TRBJ2-6; D gene uncertain. Germline V gene sequence: CDR1 MNHEY, CDR2 SMNVEV (reference sequence). The CDR3 is 14 residues long. V lost 3 bases and J 0 bases, leaving 3 bases between the germline ends.

This clone was observed once. CDR3 residues: CASSLTRGQPVYNEQFF. For the CDR3, the DNA is TGCGCCAGCAGCTTGACTCGGGGACAGCCTGTATACAATGAGCAGTTCTTC. The V call is TRBV5-1, the J call TRBJ2-1, with 7 bases identical to TRBD1. J was trimmed by 4 bases and V by 1 base; bases with no gene match: 11. Germline V gene data show CDR1 as SGHRS and CDR2 as YFSETQ. The CDR3 extends over 17 amino acids.

V usage is TRBV3-1 (or the pseudogene TRBV3-2) and J usage is TRBJ1-6; 7 nucleotides line up with TRBD1. Germline loops: CDR1 LGHDT, CDR2 YNNKEL (reference sequence). V gave up 4 bases and J gave up 7 bases; unmatched junction bases: 4. The CDR3 runs to 14 residues. In DNA form, the CDR3 reads TGTGCCAGCAGCCCTAGGGACAGAAATTCACCCCTCCACTTT. It is translated as CASSPRDRNSPLHF.

The chain couples TRBV10-3 to TRBJ2-2, with D maybe TRBD2 (6 bases). Germline loops: CDR1 ENHRY, CDR2 SYGVKD. V was trimmed by 2 bases and J by 4 bases, leaving 11 bases between them. The CDR3 has 15 residues. The CDR3 protein is CAISEPGDGTGELFF. CDR3 DNA sequence: TGTGCCATCAGTGAGCCGGGGGACGGCACCGGGGAGCTGTTTTTT.

This clone has just one count. This rearrangement joins TRBV20-1 to TRBJ1-2; D ambiguous. The germline gives CDR1 DFQATT, CDR2 SNEGSKA (reference sequence). The ends were cut back, 3 bases at V and 8 bases at J, with 25 bases in the middle. CDR3 length: 16 amino acids. The CDR3 sequence is CSASPSGGLTESGYTF. The CDR3 region has the DNA TGCAGTGCTAGTCCCTCGGGAGGGCTGACCGAGTCAGGCTACACCTTC.

The chain uses TRBV9 and TRBJ2-3, with 7 bases aligning to TRBD2. Trimming at V came to 5 bases and at J to 0 bases, leaving 12 bases not matched to a gene. CDR3 length: 17 amino acids. Per germline, CDR1 SGDLS and CDR2 YYNGEE. The CDR3 nucleotides are TGTGCCAGCAGTAAGATAGCGGGTACATTTAGCACAGATACGCAGTATTTT. Amino acids: CASSKIAGTFSTDTQYF. Full variable domain (outside the CDR3, taken from reference TRBV9 and TRBJ2-3): DSGVTQTPKHLITATGQRVTLRCSPRSGDLSVYWYQQSLDQGLQFLIQYYNGEERAKGNILERFSAQQFPDLHSELNLSSLELGDSALYFCASSKIAGTFSTDTQYFGPGTRLTVL.

This sequence joins TRBV6-2 or TRBV6-3 and TRBJ1-2; tentatively, D is TRBD1 (6 bases). Germline V CDR1 and CDR2: MNHEY, SVGEGT. This CDR3 is 15 amino acids long. V lost 2 bases, J lost 4 bases, and 14 bases lay in between. The DNA for the CDR3 is TGTGCCAGCAGTTACATACAGGGTTGGACCTATGGCTACACCTTC. Its translation: CASSYIQGWTYGYTF.

This clone was seen only a few times. This CDR3 is CASSLYRGLREQYV. In DNA form, the CDR3 reads TGCGCCAGCAGCTTGTACAGGGGGCTGAGGGAGCAGTACGTC. The rearrangement joins TRBV5-1 to TRBJ2-7; the match to TRBD1 covers 9 bases. The CDR3 has 14 amino acids. The trim removed 1 base at V and 7 bases at J, leaving 6 bases unmatched. CDR1 and CDR2 from the germline V gene are SGHRS and YFSETQ.

This chain joins TRBV5-1 and TRBJ1-5; a weak D match, TRBD1 (6 bases). The germline CDR1 and CDR2 sequences are SGHRS and YFSETQ. The CDR3 extends over 14 amino acids. Trimming removed 4 bases at V and 4 bases at J, with 12 bases between. CDR3 bases: TGCGCCAGCAGCCCGACAGGTCCTAATCAGCCCCAGCATTTT. Translated, it gives CASSPTGPNQPQHF.

The chain joins TRBV28 to TRBJ2-1, with D hard to call. V shed 5 bases and J shed 9 bases, with 14 bases lying between them. The CDR3 is 13 amino acids. Germline V gene sequence: CDR1 MDHEN, CDR2 SYDVKM. CDR3 nucleotides: TGTGCCAGCAGTCCCCCTTCAGGTGGTGAGCAGTTCTTC. This encodes CASSPPSGGEQFF.

The chain links TRBV7-8 to TRBJ2-7, with D tentatively TRBD2 (5 bases). V lost 5 bases to trimming and J lost 6 bases, with 14 bases between them. The CDR3 has 13 amino acids. Germline V gene data show CDR1 as SGHVS and CDR2 as FQNEAQ. The CDR3 sequence: CASSILERGEQYV. DNA of the CDR3: TGTGCCAGCAGCATCCTCGAACGGGGCGAGCAGTACGTC.

The rearrangement joins TRBV5-1 to TRBJ2-2, with a possible D match to TRBD2 (5 bases). Germline V lookup: CDR1 SGHRS, CDR2 YFSETQ. Trimming took off 1 base at V and 8 bases at J, with 9 bases between the two ends. The CDR3 loop spans 13 amino acids. The CDR3 DNA reads as TGCGCCAGCAGCTTGTACGGGGATGGGGAGCTGTTTTTT. Translation: CASSLYGDGELFF. Based on the CDR3 plus reference TRBV5-1 and TRBJ2-2, the full variable domain is KAGVTQTPRYLIKTRGQQVTLSCSPISGHRSVSWYQQTPGQGLQFLFEYFSETQRNKGNFPGRFSGRQFSNSRSEMNVSTLELGDSALYLCASSLYGDGELFFGEGSRLTVL.

V and J are TRBV5-1 and TRBJ1-2; the match to TRBD1 covers 8 bases. This CDR3 spans 14 amino acids. V lost 4 bases and J lost 7; bases outside the gene matches: 9. From germline, CDR1 is SGHRS and CDR2 YFSETQ. The CDR3 DNA sequence: TGCGCCAGCAGCGTGATGGACAGGGCGGGTGGCTACACCTTC. Its translation is CASSVMDRAGGYTF.

This rearrangement joins TRBV11-3 to TRBJ2-1; TRBD1 might be the D (5 bases). V was trimmed by 1 base and J by 10 bases, leaving 11 bases between them. This CDR3 spans 13 amino acids. Germline CDR1 reads SGHNT; CDR2 reads YENEEA. This chain's CDR3 is CASSLVNGAEQFF. The CDR3 DNA is TGTGCCAGCAGCTTAGTAAATGGGGCAGAGCAGTTCTTC.

The gene calls are TRBV6-5 and TRBJ2-7; TRBD1 agrees at 7 bases. The junction had 5 bases not matched to a gene; V was cut back by 6 bases and J by 0 bases. The CDR3 covers 14 residues. Per germline, CDR1 MNHEY and CDR2 SVGAGI. Written as DNA, the CDR3 is TGTGCCAGCAGCCCCGACAGGGCCTCCTACGAGCAGTACTTC. This translates into CASSPDRASYEQYF.

V usage is TRBV15 and J usage is TRBJ2-2; D is perhaps TRBD1 (5 bases). Per germline, CDR1 LNHNV and CDR2 YYDKDF (reference sequence). This CDR3 contains 14 residues. V shed 0 bases and J shed 7 bases, with 9 bases lying between them. CDR3 sequence: CATSRDQGFGELFF. The CDR3 DNA reads TGTGCCACCAGCAGAGATCAGGGCTTCGGGGAGCTGTTTTTT.

Here the CDR3 reads CASSEQGTTYYNEQFF. The DNA of the CDR3 is TGCGCCAGCAGCGAGCAGGGGACAACATACTACAATGAGCAGTTCTTC. The chain recombines TRBV5-1 with TRBJ2-1; tentatively, D is TRBD1 (6 bases). CDR3 length equals 16 residues. Germline V gene data show CDR1 as SGHRS and CDR2 as YFSETQ. V was cut by 4 bases and J by 3 bases, with 17 bases left in between.

This clone has a handful of counts. The genes are TRBV7-9 and TRBJ1-6; no definite D call. The CDR3 runs 11 residues. Germline CDR1 SEHNR, CDR2 FQNEAQ (reference sequence). The germline V and J ends were trimmed by 5 bases and 10 bases, with 6 bases remaining between them. This CDR3 reads CASSRESPLHF. CDR3 nucleotide sequence: TGTGCCAGCAGCCGCGAGTCACCCCTCCACTTT.

J is TRBJ2-3 and V is TRBV7-2; 8 nucleotides line up with TRBD2. CDR1 is SGHTA, CDR2 FQGNSA, per germline. The trim removed 4 bases at V and 4 bases at J, leaving 10 bases unmatched. This CDR3 contains 16 residues. CDR3 protein: CASSSYTSGDADTQYF. The DNA of the CDR3 is TGTGCCAGCAGCTCGTACACTAGCGGTGACGCAGATACGCAGTATTTT.

CDR3 nucleotides: TGTGCCTCAAGGACAGGGCAAGAGACCCAGTACTTC. It translates to CASRTGQETQYF. The V and J genes are TRBV10-3 and TRBJ2-5; 8 bases are a match to TRBD1. The length of the CDR3 is 12 residues. V trimming: 11 bases; J trimming: 2 bases; junction bases outside the gene matches: 4. CDR1 is ENHRY, CDR2 SYGVKD, per germline.